Listed below are T cell receptor beta chains from one sample, sequenced in a study of cytomegalovirus exposure and HLA in healthy donors. Some clones are missing from TCRdb's copy, which holds only in-frame ones; the method was immunoSEQ multiplex PCR. The sample includes 150,000 to 200,000 clones, 80% of them seen just once. Specimen: PBMCs. Receptor source: a boy aged 10-17 years in good health and CMV-seronegative. CDR3s include the opening cysteine and the closing phenylalanine or tryptophan.

v_gene: TRBV19; j_gene: TRBJ1-1; CDR3aa: CAGGTVEAFF
v_gene: TRBV27; j_gene: TRBJ1-5; CDR3aa: CASSPDRVRGNQPQHF
v_gene: TRBV7-8; j_gene: TRBJ2-7; CDR3aa: CASSLLDRDLAGATYEQYF
v_gene: TRBV19; j_gene: TRBJ1-5; CDR3aa: CASSIIAPRQPQHF
v_gene: TRBV6-6; j_gene: TRBJ1-5; CDR3aa: CASSYGLRQPQHF
v_gene: TRBV7-9; j_gene: TRBJ1-4; CDR3aa: CASSLDRASKKLFF
v_gene: TRBV2; j_gene: TRBJ1-2; CDR3aa: CASSDRDRGTFGYTF
v_gene: TRBV5-1; j_gene: TRBJ1-4; CDR3aa: CASSPQGDRNEKLFF
v_gene: TRBV11-3; j_gene: TRBJ1-1; CDR3aa: CASRKTASNTEAFF
v_gene: TRBV7-9; j_gene: TRBJ1-1; CDR3aa: CASSPGTATEAFF
v_gene: TRBV5-1; j_gene: TRBJ2-2; CDR3aa: CASSETVTGELFF
v_gene: TRBV7-9; j_gene: TRBJ1-1; CDR3aa: CSSSPPLAGDRTEAFF
v_gene: TRBV11-2; j_gene: TRBJ2-3; CDR3aa: CASSPQADAQYF
v_gene: TRBV10-1; j_gene: TRBJ2-7; CDR3aa: CASSAPGTAYEQYF
v_gene: TRBV9; j_gene: TRBJ2-1; CDR3aa: CASSVGSPPAFGNEQFF
v_gene: TRBV19; j_gene: TRBJ1-5; CDR3aa: CASSIGTGLGNQPQHF
v_gene: TRBV5-6; j_gene: TRBJ1-5; CDR3aa: CASSRGYQPQHF
v_gene: TRBV19; j_gene: TRBJ1-4; CDR3aa: CASSIRGQANEKLFF
v_gene: TRBV30; j_gene: TRBJ1-1; CDR3aa: CAWTVSMNTEAFF
v_gene: TRBV10-3; j_gene: TRBJ1-1; CDR3aa: CAISEAARANTEAFF
v_gene: TRBV30; j_gene: TRBJ1-2; CDR3aa: CAWDREDYGYTF
v_gene: TRBV19; j_gene: TRBJ2-7; CDR3aa: CASSMEGQGWDEQYF
v_gene: TRBV7-3; j_gene: TRBJ1-2; CDR3aa: CASSPDGGNYGYTF
v_gene: TRBV25-1; j_gene: TRBJ1-4; CDR3aa: CASSEYGGSLEKLFF
v_gene: TRBV6-6; j_gene: TRBJ2-3; CDR3aa: CASTEGQGVTDTQYF
v_gene: TRBV7-9; j_gene: TRBJ2-1; CDR3aa: CASSFSAGNNEQFF
v_gene: TRBV6-6; j_gene: TRBJ1-1; CDR3aa: CASSSTTGIGTEAFF
v_gene: TRBV18; j_gene: TRBJ2-1; CDR3aa: CASSPSRSPGGEQFF
v_gene: TRBV27; j_gene: TRBJ1-5; CDR3aa: CASSFWGQGDQPQHF
v_gene: TRBV11-2; j_gene: TRBJ2-7; CDR3aa: CASSRPTGLEQYF
v_gene: TRBV30; j_gene: TRBJ2-7; CDR3aa: CAWSPNRGQGSYEQYF
v_gene: TRBV11-2; j_gene: TRBJ1-6; CDR3aa: CASSRTGSVSNSPLHF
v_gene: TRBV6-5; j_gene: TRBJ2-3; CDR3aa: CASSYGTSADTQYF
v_gene: TRBV30; j_gene: TRBJ2-4; CDR3aa: CAWGKPGLAKNIQYF
v_gene: TRBV5-1; j_gene: TRBJ1-3; CDR3aa: CASSLDGQESRSSGNTIYF
v_gene: TRBV9; j_gene: TRBJ2-2; CDR3aa: CASSVGQGSNTGELFF
v_gene: TRBV9; j_gene: TRBJ2-1; CDR3aa: CASSVEQNLYNEQFF
v_gene: TRBV7-8; j_gene: TRBJ1-2; CDR3aa: CASSSNTNERDGYTF
v_gene: TRBV27; j_gene: TRBJ2-7; CDR3aa: CASSFLAGDSYEQYF
v_gene: TRBV5-6; j_gene: TRBJ1-3; CDR3aa: CASSLRDISSGNTIYF